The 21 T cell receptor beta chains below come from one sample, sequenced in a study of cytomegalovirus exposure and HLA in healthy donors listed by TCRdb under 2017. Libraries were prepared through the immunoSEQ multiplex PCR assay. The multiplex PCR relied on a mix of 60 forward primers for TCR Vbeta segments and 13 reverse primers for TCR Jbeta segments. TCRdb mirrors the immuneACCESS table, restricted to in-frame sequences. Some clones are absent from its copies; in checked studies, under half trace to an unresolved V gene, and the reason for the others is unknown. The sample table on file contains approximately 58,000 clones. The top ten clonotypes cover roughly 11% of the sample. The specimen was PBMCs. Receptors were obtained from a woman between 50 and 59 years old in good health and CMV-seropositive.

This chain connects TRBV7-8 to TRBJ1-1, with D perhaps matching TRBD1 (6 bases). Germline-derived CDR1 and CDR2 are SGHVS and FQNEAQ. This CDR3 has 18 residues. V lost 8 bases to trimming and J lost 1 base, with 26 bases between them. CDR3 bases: TGTGCCAGCGTCTCTAGGGGGAAGGGACGGGAAAAGAACACTGAAGCTTTCTTT. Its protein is CASVSRGKGREKNTEAFF.

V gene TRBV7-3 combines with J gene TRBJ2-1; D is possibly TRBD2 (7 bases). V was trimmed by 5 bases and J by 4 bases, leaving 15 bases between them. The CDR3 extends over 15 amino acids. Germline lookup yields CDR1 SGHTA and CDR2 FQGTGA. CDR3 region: CASSQAAGAYNEQFF. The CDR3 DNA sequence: TGTGCCAGCAGCCAAGCTGCGGGGGCATACAATGAGCAGTTCTTC. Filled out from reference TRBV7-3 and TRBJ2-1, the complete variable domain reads GAGVSQTPSNKVTEKGKYVELRCDPISGHTALYWYRQSLGQGPEFLIYFQGTGAADDSGLPNDRFFAVRPEGSVSTLKIQRTERGDSAVYLCASSQAAGAYNEQFFGPGTRLTVL.

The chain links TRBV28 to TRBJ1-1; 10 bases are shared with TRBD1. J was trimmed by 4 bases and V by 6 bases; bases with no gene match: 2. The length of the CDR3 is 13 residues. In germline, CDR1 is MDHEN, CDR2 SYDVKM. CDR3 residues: CASRGTGVTEAFF. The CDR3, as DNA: TGTGCCAGCAGGGGGACAGGGGTCACTGAAGCTTTCTTT.

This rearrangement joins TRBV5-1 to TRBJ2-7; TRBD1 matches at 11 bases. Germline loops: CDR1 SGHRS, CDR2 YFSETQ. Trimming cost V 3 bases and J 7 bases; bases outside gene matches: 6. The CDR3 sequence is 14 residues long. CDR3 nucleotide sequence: TGCGCCAGCAGCTCCGGACAGGGGGCGTGGGAGCAGTACTTC. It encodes CASSSGQGAWEQYF.

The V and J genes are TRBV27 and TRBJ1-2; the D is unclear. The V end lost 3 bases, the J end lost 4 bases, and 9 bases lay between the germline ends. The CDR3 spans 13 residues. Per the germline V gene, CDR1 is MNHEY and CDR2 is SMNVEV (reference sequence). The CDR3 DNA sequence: TGTGCCAGCAGTTTCGCGGGAACCTATGGCTACACCTTC. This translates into CASSFAGTYGYTF.

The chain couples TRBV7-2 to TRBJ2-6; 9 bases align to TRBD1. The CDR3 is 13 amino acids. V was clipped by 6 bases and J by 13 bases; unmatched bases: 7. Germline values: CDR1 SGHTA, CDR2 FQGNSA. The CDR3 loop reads CASSWTGVEVLTF. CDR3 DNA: TGTGCCAGCAGTTGGACAGGGGTCGAGGTCCTGACTTTC.

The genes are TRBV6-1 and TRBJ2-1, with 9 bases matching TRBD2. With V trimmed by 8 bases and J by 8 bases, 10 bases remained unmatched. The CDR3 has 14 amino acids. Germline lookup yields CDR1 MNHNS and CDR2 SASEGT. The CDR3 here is CASRIRGGVDEQFF. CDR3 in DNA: TGTGCCAGCCGGATTCGCGGGGGGGTAGATGAGCAGTTCTTC.

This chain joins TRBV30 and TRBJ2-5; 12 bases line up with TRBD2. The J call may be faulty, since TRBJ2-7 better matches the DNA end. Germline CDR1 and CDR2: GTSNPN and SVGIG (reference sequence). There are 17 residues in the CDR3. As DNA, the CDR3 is TGTGCCTGGAGTGTAGGTACCGTAGGACTAGCGGGGTACGAGCAGTACTTC. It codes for CAWSVGTVGLAGYEQYF.

CDR3 DNA: TGTGCCTGGAGTAGATTGACAGAAAGGATGGCCAAAAACATTCAGTACTTC. Translating it yields CAWSRLTERMAKNIQYF. The gene calls are TRBV30 and TRBJ2-4; D is possibly TRBD1 (5 bases). Germline V CDR1 and CDR2: GTSNPN, SVGIG (reference sequence). The CDR3 is 17 residues long. V was shortened by 2 bases and J by 1 base, with 18 bases between the two germline ends.

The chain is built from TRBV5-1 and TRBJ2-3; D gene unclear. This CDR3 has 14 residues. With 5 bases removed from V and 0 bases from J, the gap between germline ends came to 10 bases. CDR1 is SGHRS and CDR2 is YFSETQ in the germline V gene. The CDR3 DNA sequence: TGCGCCAGCAGTCCCCCCAGTAGCACAGATACGCAGTATTTT. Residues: CASSPPSSTDTQYF. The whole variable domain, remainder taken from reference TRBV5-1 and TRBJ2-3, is KAGVTQTPRYLIKTRGQQVTLSCSPISGHRSVSWYQQTPGQGLQFLFEYFSETQRNKGNFPGRFSGRQFSNSRSEMNVSTLELGDSALYLCASSPPSSTDTQYFGPGTRLTVL.

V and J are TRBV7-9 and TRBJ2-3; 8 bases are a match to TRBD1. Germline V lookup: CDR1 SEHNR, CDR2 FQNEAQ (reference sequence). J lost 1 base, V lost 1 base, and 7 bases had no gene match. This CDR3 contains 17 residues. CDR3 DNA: TGTGCCAGCAGCTTAGGGGGGACAGGAATGCGCACAGATACGCAGTATTTT. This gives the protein CASSLGGTGMRTDTQYF.

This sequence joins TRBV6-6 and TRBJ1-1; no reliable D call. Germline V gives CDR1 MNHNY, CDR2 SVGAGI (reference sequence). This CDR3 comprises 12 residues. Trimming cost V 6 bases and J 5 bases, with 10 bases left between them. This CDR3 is CASSPDWTEAFF. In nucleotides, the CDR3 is TGTGCCAGCAGCCCGGACTGGACTGAAGCTTTCTTT.

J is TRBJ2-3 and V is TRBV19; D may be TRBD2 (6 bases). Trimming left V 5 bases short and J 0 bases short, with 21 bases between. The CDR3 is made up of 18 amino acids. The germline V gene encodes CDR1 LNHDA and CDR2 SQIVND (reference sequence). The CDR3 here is CASSFPQNRRASTDTQYF. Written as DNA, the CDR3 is TGTGCCAGTAGTTTTCCCCAAAACCGGAGGGCTAGCACAGATACGCAGTATTTT.

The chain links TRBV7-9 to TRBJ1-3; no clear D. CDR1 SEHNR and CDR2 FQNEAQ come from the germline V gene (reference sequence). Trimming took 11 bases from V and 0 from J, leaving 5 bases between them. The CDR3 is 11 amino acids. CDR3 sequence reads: CAGSSGNTIYF. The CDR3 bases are TGTGCCGGCTCCTCTGGAAACACCATATATTTT.

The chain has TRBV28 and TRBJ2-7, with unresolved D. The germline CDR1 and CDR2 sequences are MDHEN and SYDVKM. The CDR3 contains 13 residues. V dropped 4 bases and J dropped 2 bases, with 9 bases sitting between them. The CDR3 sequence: CASSYQRAYEQYF. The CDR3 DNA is TGTGCCAGCAGTTACCAACGGGCCTACGAGCAGTACTTC.

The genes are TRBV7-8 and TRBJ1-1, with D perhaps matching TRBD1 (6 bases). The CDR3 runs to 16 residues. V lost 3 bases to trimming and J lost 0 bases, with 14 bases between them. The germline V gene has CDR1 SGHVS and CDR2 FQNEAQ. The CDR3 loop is CASSFQGRGMNTEAFF. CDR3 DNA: TGTGCCAGCAGCTTCCAGGGGAGGGGGATGAACACTGAAGCTTTCTTT.

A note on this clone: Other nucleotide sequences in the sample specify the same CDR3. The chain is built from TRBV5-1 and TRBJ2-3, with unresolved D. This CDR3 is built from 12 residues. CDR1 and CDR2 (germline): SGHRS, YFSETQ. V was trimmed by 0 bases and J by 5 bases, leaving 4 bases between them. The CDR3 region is CASSLGQDTQYF. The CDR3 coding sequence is TGCGCCAGCAGCTTGGGACAAGATACGCAGTATTTT.

The CDR3 loop reads CASSSVTGPDNEQFF. Written as DNA, the CDR3 is TGTGCCAGCAGCTCCGTGACAGGTCCAGACAATGAGCAGTTCTTC. The V gene is TRBV11-2, the J gene TRBJ2-1, with a tentative D call TRBD1 (6 bases). Trimming stripped 4 bases from V and 5 bases from J, with 15 bases between. CDR3 length: 15 amino acids. In germline, CDR1 is SGHAT, CDR2 FQNNGV.

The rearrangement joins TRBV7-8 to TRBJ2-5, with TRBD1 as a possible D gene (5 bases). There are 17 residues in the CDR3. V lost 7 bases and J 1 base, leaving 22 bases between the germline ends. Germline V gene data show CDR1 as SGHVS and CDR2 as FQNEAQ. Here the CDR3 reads CASIPQWWGLPQETQYF. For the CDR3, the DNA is TGTGCCAGCATCCCTCAATGGTGGGGCCTACCCCAAGAGACCCAGTACTTC.

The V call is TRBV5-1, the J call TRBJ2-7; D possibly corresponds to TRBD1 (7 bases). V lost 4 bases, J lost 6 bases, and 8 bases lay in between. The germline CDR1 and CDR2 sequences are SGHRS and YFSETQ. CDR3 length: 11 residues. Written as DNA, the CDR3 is TGCGCCAGCAGCCAGGGGGGCGAGCAGTACTTC. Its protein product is CASSQGGEQYF.

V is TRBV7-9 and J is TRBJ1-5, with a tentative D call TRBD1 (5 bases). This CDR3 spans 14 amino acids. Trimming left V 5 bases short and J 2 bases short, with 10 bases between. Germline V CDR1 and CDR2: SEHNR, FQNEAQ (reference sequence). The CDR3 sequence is CASSIQGGNQPQHF. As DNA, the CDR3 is TGTGCCAGCAGCATTCAGGGTGGCAATCAGCCCCAGCATTTT.